This T cell receptor beta chain was sequenced during a study of OX40 agonist ivuxolimab in advanced cancers. The germline V gene encodes CDR1 MDHEN and CDR2 SYDVKM. The CDR3 consists of 15 residues. The germline V and J ends were trimmed by 2 bases and 3 bases, with 12 bases remaining between them. The study's findings and limits: Dose levels from 0.1 to 3.0 mg/kg saw CD4+ and CD8+ blood T cells expand clonally by week 6.

Assay used: immunoSEQ multiplex PCR; TCRdb lists only in-frame clones, some missing. The data show some 80,000 clones, with just over 90% seen just once and more than 4% held by the top ten. As for this clone: Its antigen is currently unknown.

Any history of autoimmune disease or systemic immunosuppression disqualified patients. This receptor was obtained from an adult with an advanced solid tumor such as melanoma, head and neck, liver or kidney cancer. This sample comprised CD4+ or CD8+ T cells sorted from blood, obtained in a trial of the OX40 agonist ivuxolimab. The rearrangement uses TRBV28 and TRBJ2-3; D possibly corresponds to TRBD1 (6 bases). CDR3 sequence (DNA): TGTGCCAGCAGTTTAGGGGGCAGGAAGACAGATACGCAGTATTTT. As protein: CASSLGGRKTDTQYF.